The 2 T cell receptor beta chains given below trace back to one sample, sequenced in a study of control samples from healthy donors and cancer patients. The table came from immunoSEQ multiplex PCR; TCRdb's copy has only in-frame clones and leaves some out. The sample lists roughly 180,000 clones, 93% occurring once. Sequencing was performed on blood. The receptor source for this set is a woman between 55 and 75 years old in good health.

The rearrangement uses TRBV6-2 or TRBV6-3 and TRBJ1-5; 7 bases match TRBD1. Germline CDR1 MNHEY, CDR2 SVGEGT. Germline trimming cut 5 bases from V and 4 bases from J; bases unmatched to any gene: 5. The CDR3 covers 14 residues. The CDR3 reads CASSGLTGNQPQHF. As DNA, the CDR3 is TGTGCCAGCAGTGGCTTGACAGGGAATCAGCCCCAGCATTTT.

The chain carries TRBV4-3 and TRBJ1-2; D gene unclear. Germline V CDR1 and CDR2: LGHNA, YSLEER. The CDR3 consists of 15 residues. V was trimmed by 0 bases and J by 5 bases, leaving 13 bases between them. The CDR3 coding sequence is TGCGCCAGCAGCCAAGAAGTCGGCACTTATTATGGCTACACCTTC. Amino acids: CASSQEVGTYYGYTF.